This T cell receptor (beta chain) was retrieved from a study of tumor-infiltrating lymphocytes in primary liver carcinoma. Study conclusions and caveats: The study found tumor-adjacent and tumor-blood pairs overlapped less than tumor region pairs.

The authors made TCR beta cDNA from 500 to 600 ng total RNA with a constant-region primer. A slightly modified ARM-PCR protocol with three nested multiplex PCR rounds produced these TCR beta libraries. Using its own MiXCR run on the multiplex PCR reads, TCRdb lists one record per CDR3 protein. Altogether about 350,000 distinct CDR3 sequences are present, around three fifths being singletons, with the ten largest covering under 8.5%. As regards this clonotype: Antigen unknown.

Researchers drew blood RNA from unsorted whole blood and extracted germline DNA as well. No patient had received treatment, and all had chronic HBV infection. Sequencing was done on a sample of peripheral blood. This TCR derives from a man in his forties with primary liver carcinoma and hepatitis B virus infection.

CDR3 sequence (DNA): TGTGCCAGCAGCCCTCTTGAAGAGACCCAGTACTTC. It codes for CASSPLEETQYF. The chain joins TRBV12-3 or TRBV12-4 to TRBJ2-5; D unclear. V lost 6 bases, J lost 3 bases, and 8 bases lay in between. The CDR3 length is 12 residues.